Listed below are T cell receptor beta chains from one sample, sequenced in a study of identical twins. One entry per CDR3 protein results from TCRdb running MiXCR on the 5' RACE reads. The sample lists about 690,000 distinct CDR3 sequences; roughly 6% were seen once. The specimen was naive T cells sorted from blood. Receptor source: a young man in good health. The CDR3 runs from the conserved cysteine through the conserved F or W. A D gene is named only where the DNA matches it firmly. Size values are once, few and many counts, or a class for expanded clones, and some rows have none.

V gene,D gene,clone size,J gene,CDR3 protein,CDR3 DNA
TRBV24-1,NA,many,TRBJ1-6,CATSDPGRGSLHF,TGTGCCACCAGTGATCCAGGACGCGGGTCCCTCCACTTT
TRBV5-4,TRBD1,few,TRBJ2-6,CASSSDRDRSLSGANVLTF,TGTGCCAGCAGCTCGGACCGGGACAGGAGCCTCTCTGGGGCCAACGTCCTGACTTTC
TRBV27,TRBD1,NA,TRBJ2-1,CASSLKTGQFYNEQFF,TGTGCCAGCAGTTTAAAGACGGGACAGTTTTACAATGAGCAGTTCTTC
TRBV6-1,TRBD2,NA,TRBJ2-3,CASSDVAGAADTQYF,TGTGCCAGCAGTGATGTGGCGGGAGCAGCAGATACGCAGTATTTT
TRBV20-1,TRBD1,many,TRBJ2-1,CSARTGGSYNEQFF,TGCAGTGCTAGGACAGGGGGCTCCTACAATGAGCAGTTCTTC
TRBV4-2,TRBD1,NA,TRBJ1-5,CASSQAGQGHQPQHF,TGTGCCAGCAGCCAAGCCGGACAGGGACATCAGCCCCAGCATTTT
TRBV6-6,NA,NA,TRBJ2-7,CASLRSSQDEQYF,TGTGCCAGCCTCCGGAGTAGCCAGGACGAGCAGTACTTC
TRBV28,NA,few,TRBJ1-1,CASSSTGTRAMNTEAFF,TGTGCCAGCAGCTCCACAGGGACTAGGGCCATGAACACTGAAGCTTTCTTT
TRBV12-3/TRBV12-4,TRBD1,NA,TRBJ1-2,CASSGTAYGYTF,TGTGCCAGCAGCGGGACAGCCTACGGCTACACCTTC
TRBV10-3,NA,many,TRBJ2-1,CAIKRANNEQFF,TGTGCCATCAAACGGGCTAACAATGAGCAGTTCTTC
TRBV5-1,NA,NA,TRBJ2-5,CASSGGGRETQYF,TGCGCCAGCAGCGGGGGGGGCAGAGAGACCCAGTACTTC
TRBV5-1,TRBD1,many,TRBJ2-7,CASARTGGSYEQYF,TGCGCCAGCGCCCGGACAGGGGGGTCCTACGAGCAGTACTTC
TRBV10-2,NA,NA,TRBJ2-1,CASSELSVEQFF,TGCGCCAGCAGTGAGTTGAGTGTTGAGCAGTTCTTC
TRBV5-6,NA,NA,TRBJ2-7,CASSTPRQNSYEQYF,TGTGCCAGCAGTACACCGAGACAGAACTCCTACGAGCAGTACTTC
TRBV20-1,NA,few,TRBJ2-3,CSALEDTQYF,TGCAGTGCTCTGGAAGATACGCAGTATTTT
TRBV7-8,NA,few,TRBJ2-3,CASSQPYGTDTQYF,TGTGCCAGCAGCCAGCCTTACGGCACAGATACGCAGTATTTT
TRBV27,TRBD1,NA,TRBJ2-7,CASSPLDRAYEQYF,TGTGCCAGCAGTCCCCTCGACAGGGCCTACGAGCAGTACTTC
TRBV29-1,NA,many,TRBJ1-5,CSVANPEGQPQHF,TGCAGCGTTGCAAACCCGGAGGGTCAGCCCCAGCATTTT
TRBV18,NA,NA,TRBJ2-7,CASSPADYEQYF,TGTGCCAGCTCACCGGCAGACTACGAGCAGTACTTC
TRBV24-1,NA,NA,TRBJ2-1,CATSDFEKGSSYNEQFF,TGTGCCACCAGTGATTTTGAAAAGGGGAGCTCCTACAATGAGCAGTTCTTC
TRBV9,NA,NA,TRBJ2-3,CASSVVETGTDTQYF,TGTGCCAGCAGCGTAGTTGAGACAGGCACAGATACGCAGTATTTT
TRBV12-3/TRBV12-4,NA,few,TRBJ1-2,CASSLLLQGTPPGTDGYTF,TGTGCCAGCAGTTTGTTGCTACAGGGTACCCCACCCGGAACTGATGGCTACACCTTC
TRBV29-1,NA,many,TRBJ2-5,CSVVVEETQYF,TGCAGCGTTGTGGTCGAAGAGACCCAGTACTTC
TRBV12-3/TRBV12-4,TRBD1,NA,TRBJ2-1,CASRIGQGAYNEQFF,TGTGCCAGCAGAATAGGACAGGGGGCTTACAATGAGCAGTTCTTC
TRBV15,TRBD1,many,TRBJ1-5,CATSRTGGDQPQHF,TGTGCCACCAGCAGAACAGGGGGCGATCAGCCCCAGCATTTT
TRBV12-3/TRBV12-4,NA,many,TRBJ1-2,CASSLRRRSGYTF,TGTGCCAGCAGTTTAAGGAGGAGGTCGGGCTACACCTTC
TRBV7-8,TRBD2,few,TRBJ2-2,CASSLVAAGGTGELFF,TGTGCCAGCAGCTTAGTCGCCGCGGGAGGAACCGGGGAGCTGTTTTTT
TRBV7-6,NA,few,TRBJ2-3,CASSLGIVGRGTDTQYF,TGTGCCAGCAGCTTAGGTATTGTCGGCAGGGGCACAGATACGCAGTATTTT
TRBV20-1,TRBD2,many,TRBJ2-2,CSARFAGGDTGELFF,TGCAGTGCTAGGTTTGCGGGAGGGGACACCGGGGAGCTGTTTTTT
TRBV10-3,NA,few,TRBJ2-6,CAITPQRPTGANVLTF,TGTGCCATCACTCCTCAACGGCCTACTGGGGCCAACGTCCTGACTTTC
TRBV28,TRBD2,many,TRBJ2-1,CASSSTSGAYNEQFF,TGTGCCAGCAGTTCCACTAGCGGGGCATACAATGAGCAGTTCTTC
TRBV6-1,NA,many,TRBJ2-5,CASRRDSLQETQYF,TGTGCCAGCCGGAGGGACAGCCTCCAAGAGACCCAGTACTTC
TRBV6-5,NA,many,TRBJ1-5,CASRYSGERQPQHF,TGTGCCAGCAGGTATTCGGGGGAGCGTCAGCCCCAGCATTTT
TRBV7-9,NA,NA,TRBJ2-5,CASSFQPQETQYF,TGTGCCAGCAGCTTCCAGCCCCAAGAGACCCAGTACTTC
TRBV20-1,NA,many,TRBJ2-5,CSARAWGQETQYF,TGCAGTGCTAGGGCTTGGGGCCAAGAGACCCAGTACTTC
TRBV7-2,TRBD2,few,TRBJ2-7,CASGLAVRYEQYF,TGTGCCAGCGGACTAGCAGTTCGCTACGAGCAGTACTTC
TRBV4-2,TRBD1,few,TRBJ2-5,CASSHAMDRTQETQYF,TGTGCCAGCAGCCACGCTATGGACAGGACCCAAGAGACCCAGTACTTC
TRBV20-1,TRBD2,many,TRBJ2-7,CSARGSGRNYEQYF,TGCAGTGCTAGAGGTAGCGGGAGAAACTACGAGCAGTACTTC
TRBV20-1,NA,many,TRBJ2-5,CSASDQETQYF,TGCAGTGCTAGCGACCAAGAGACCCAGTACTTC
TRBV9,NA,few,TRBJ2-6,CASSVAPGAGANVLTF,TGTGCCAGCAGCGTAGCTCCCGGAGCTGGGGCCAACGTCCTGACTTTC
TRBV4-1,TRBD1,many,TRBJ2-1,CASSQERLLGQGNENEQFF,TGCGCCAGCAGCCAAGAAAGGTTGTTAGGACAGGGGAATGAGAATGAGCAGTTCTTC
TRBV5-1,TRBD1,few,TRBJ2-6,CASSLQTGTGKSGANVLTF,TGCGCCAGCAGCCTGCAGACCGGGACAGGGAAGTCTGGGGCCAACGTCCTGACTTTC
TRBV29-1,TRBD2,NA,TRBJ2-5,CSAGTSGRAGETQYF,TGCAGCGCCGGGACTAGCGGGAGGGCCGGTGAGACCCAGTACTTC
TRBV18,NA,NA,TRBJ2-1,CASSPQSNEQFF,TGTGCCAGCTCACCACAATCGAATGAGCAGTTCTTC
TRBV15,NA,NA,TRBJ2-1,CATVDRSSYNEQFF,TGTGCCACCGTCGACAGGAGCTCCTACAATGAGCAGTTCTTC
TRBV19,NA,NA,TRBJ2-4,CASSILSGSQAKNIQYF,TGTGCCAGTAGTATCCTCTCAGGGTCCCAAGCCAAAAACATTCAGTACTTC
TRBV20-1,NA,many,TRBJ1-1,CSAMTGQHSTEAFF,TGCAGTGCTATGACCGGACAGCACAGCACTGAAGCTTTCTTT
TRBV20-1,TRBD2,few,TRBJ2-5,CSASVLAGVSTPQETQYF,TGCAGTGCTAGTGTTCTAGCGGGAGTATCCACCCCCCAAGAGACCCAGTACTTC
TRBV7-2,NA,many,TRBJ2-2,CASSLDRATTGELFF,TGTGCCAGCAGCTTAGACAGGGCGACCACCGGGGAGCTGTTTTTT
TRBV6-5,NA,few,TRBJ2-2,CASSYYAFINTGELFF,TGTGCCAGCAGTTATTACGCTTTTATCAACACCGGGGAGCTGTTTTTT
TRBV18,NA,few,TRBJ1-6,CASSRETPGNSPLHF,TGTGCCAGCTCACGTGAGACCCCTGGCAATTCACCCCTCCACTTT
TRBV11-1,TRBD2,NA,TRBJ2-2,CASSFGATGTSGTGELFF,TGTGCCAGCAGCTTTGGAGCTACCGGGACTAGCGGGACCGGGGAGCTGTTTTTT
TRBV2,NA,many,TRBJ2-3,CASSEARPSDTQYF,TGTGCCAGCAGTGAAGCTAGACCCTCAGATACGCAGTATTTT
TRBV18,NA,NA,TRBJ2-2,CASSPYADINTGELFF,TGTGCCAGCTCACCCTATGCGGACATTAACACCGGGGAGCTGTTTTTT
TRBV9,NA,few,TRBJ2-1,CASSSKYEQFF,TGTGCCAGCAGCTCGAAATATGAGCAGTTCTTC
TRBV19,TRBD2,NA,TRBJ2-7,CASSIAGVHEQYF,TGTGCCAGTAGTATCGCGGGAGTCCACGAGCAGTACTTC
TRBV20-1,NA,NA,TRBJ1-4,CSARGPVGGREKLFF,TGCAGTGCTAGGGGGCCCGTTGGGGGCCGGGAAAAACTGTTTTTT